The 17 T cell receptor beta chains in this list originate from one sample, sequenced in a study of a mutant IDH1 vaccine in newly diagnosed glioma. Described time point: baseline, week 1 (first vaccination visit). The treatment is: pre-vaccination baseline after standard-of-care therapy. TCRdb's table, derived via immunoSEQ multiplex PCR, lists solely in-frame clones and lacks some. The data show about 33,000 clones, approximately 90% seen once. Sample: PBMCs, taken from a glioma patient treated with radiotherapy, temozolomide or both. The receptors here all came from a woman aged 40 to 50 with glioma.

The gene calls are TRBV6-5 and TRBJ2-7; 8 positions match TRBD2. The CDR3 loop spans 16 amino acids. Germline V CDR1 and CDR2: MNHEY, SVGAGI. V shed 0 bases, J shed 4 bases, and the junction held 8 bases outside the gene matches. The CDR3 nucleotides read TGTGCCAGCAGTTACTCGGCGGGATCGGGAGGGTACGAGCAGTACTTC. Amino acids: CASSYSAGSGGYEQYF.

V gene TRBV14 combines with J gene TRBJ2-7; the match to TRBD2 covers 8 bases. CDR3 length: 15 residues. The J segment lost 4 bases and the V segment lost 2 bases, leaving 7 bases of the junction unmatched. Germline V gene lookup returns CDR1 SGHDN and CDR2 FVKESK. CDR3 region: CASSQLSGRRYEQYF. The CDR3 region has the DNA TGTGCCAGCAGCCAACTCAGCGGGAGAAGGTACGAGCAGTACTTC.

CDR3 residues: CASSDRVSGNTIYF. CDR3 in DNA: TGTGCCAGCAGTGATAGGGTATCTGGAAACACCATATATTTT. J is TRBJ1-3 and V is TRBV27, with D hard to call. With 5 bases removed from V and 1 base from J, the gap between germline ends came to 9 bases. There are 14 residues in the CDR3. CDR1 and CDR2 (germline): MNHEY, SMNVEV (reference sequence).

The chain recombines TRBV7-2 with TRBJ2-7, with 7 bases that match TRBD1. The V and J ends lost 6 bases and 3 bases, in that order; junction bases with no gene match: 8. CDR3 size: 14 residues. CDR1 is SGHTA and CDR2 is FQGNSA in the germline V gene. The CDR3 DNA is TGTGCCAGCAGTCAAGGTCGACAGGGCTACGAGCAGTACTTC. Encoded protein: CASSQGRQGYEQYF.

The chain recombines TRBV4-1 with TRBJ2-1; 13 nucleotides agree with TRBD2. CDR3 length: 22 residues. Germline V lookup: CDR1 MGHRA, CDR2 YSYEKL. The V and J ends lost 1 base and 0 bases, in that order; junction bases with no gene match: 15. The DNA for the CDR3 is TGCGCCAGCAGCCAAGGAGCGCTATTTCCGGGACTAGCGGGATTCTCCTACAATGAGCAGTTCTTC. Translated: CASSQGALFPGLAGFSYNEQFF.

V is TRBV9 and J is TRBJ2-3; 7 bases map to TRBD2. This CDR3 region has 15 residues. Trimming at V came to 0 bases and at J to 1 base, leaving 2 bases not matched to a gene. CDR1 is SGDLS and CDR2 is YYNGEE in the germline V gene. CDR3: CASSVVGRGTDTQYF. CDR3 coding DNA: TGTGCCAGCAGCGTAGTTGGGAGGGGCACAGATACGCAGTATTTT.

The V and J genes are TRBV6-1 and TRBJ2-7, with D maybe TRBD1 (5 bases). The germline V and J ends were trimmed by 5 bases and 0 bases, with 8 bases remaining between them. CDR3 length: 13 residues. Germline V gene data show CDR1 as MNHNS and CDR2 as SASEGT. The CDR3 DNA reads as TGTGCCAGCAGTCGACAGTCCTCCTACGAGCAGTACTTC. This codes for CASSRQSSYEQYF.

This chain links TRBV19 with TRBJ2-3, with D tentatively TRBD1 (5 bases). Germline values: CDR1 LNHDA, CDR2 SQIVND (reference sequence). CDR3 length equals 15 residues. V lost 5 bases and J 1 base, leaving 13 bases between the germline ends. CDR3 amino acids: CASSRQQGGTDTQYF. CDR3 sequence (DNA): TGTGCCAGTAGTCGGCAGCAGGGTGGCACAGATACGCAGTATTTT.

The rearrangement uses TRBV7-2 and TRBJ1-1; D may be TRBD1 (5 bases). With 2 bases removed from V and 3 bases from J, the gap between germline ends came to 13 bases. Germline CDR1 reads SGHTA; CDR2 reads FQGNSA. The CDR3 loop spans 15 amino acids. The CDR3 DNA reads TGTGCCAGCAGCTTAAGGGGACGTACGGACACTGAAGCTTTCTTT. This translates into CASSLRGRTDTEAFF.

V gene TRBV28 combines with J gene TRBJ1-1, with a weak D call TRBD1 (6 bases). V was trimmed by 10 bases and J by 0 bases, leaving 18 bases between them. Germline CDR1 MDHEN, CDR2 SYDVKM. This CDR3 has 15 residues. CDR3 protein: CANAPSRGLNTEAFF. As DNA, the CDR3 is TGTGCCAACGCCCCATCCAGGGGATTGAACACTGAAGCTTTCTTT.

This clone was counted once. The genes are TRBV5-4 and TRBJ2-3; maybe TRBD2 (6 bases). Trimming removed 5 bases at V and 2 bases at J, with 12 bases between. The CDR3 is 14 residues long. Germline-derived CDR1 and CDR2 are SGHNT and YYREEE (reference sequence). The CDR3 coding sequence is TGTGCCAGCAGGTCCGGGACTTTCACAGATACGCAGTATTTT. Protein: CASRSGTFTDTQYF.

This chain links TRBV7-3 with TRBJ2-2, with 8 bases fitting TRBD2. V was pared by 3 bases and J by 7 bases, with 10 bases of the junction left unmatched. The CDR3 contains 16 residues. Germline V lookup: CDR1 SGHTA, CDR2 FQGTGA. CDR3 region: CASSFSGRASSGELFF. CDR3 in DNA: TGTGCCAGCAGCTTTTCCGGGAGGGCCTCGAGCGGGGAGCTGTTTTTT.

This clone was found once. CDR3 DNA: TGTGCCAGCAGCAGCCGACAGGGGAGCTCCTATAATTCACCCCTCCACTTT. Its protein product is CASSSRQGSSYNSPLHF. This sequence joins TRBV14 and TRBJ1-6; 8 bases line up with TRBD1. With 5 bases clipped from V and 0 bases from J, the junction kept 6 bases outside the gene matches. Germline values: CDR1 SGHDN, CDR2 FVKESK. The CDR3 runs 17 residues.

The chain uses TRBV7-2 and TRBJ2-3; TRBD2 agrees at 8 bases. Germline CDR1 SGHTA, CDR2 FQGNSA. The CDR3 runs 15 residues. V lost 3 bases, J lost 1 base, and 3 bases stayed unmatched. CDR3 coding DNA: TGTGCCAGCAGCTTGCGGGGGGCCCGCACAGATACGCAGTATTTT. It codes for CASSLRGARTDTQYF. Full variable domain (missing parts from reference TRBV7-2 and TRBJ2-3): GAGVSQSPSNKVTEKGKDVELRCDPISGHTALYWYRQSLGQGLEFLIYFQGNSAPDKSGLPSDRFSAERTGGSVSTLTIQRTQQEDSAVYLCASSLRGARTDTQYFGPGTRLTVL.

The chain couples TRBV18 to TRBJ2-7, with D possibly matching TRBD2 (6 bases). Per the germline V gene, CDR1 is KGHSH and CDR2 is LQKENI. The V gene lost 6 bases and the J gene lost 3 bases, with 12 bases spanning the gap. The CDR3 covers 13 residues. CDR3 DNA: TGTGCCAGCTCCTGGGACTCGAACTACGAGCAGTACTTC. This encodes CASSWDSNYEQYF.

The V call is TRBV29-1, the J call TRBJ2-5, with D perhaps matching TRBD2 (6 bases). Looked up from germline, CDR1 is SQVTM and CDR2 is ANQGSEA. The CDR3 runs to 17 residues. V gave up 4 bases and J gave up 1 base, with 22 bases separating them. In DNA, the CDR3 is TGCAGCGTTGGGGATTTGTATGGGGGAGGCCCCCAAGAGACCCAGTACTTC. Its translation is CSVGDLYGGGPQETQYF.

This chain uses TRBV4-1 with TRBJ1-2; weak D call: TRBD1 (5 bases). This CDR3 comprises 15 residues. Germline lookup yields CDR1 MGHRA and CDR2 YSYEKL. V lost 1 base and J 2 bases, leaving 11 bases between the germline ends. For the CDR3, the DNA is TGCGCCAGCAGCCAAGGAATCGGGGGAAACTATGGCTACACCTTC. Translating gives CASSQGIGGNYGYTF.